This T cell receptor (beta chain) originates from a study of blood T cell repertoires in COVID-19. Study-level background: From the United States, Italy and Spain came samples of acute and convalescent COVID-19. PBMCs, B-cell-depleted T cells, or T cells were the source of the cDNA or gDNA that made up the material.

The germline V gene encodes CDR1 SGHNT and CDR2 YYREEE (reference sequence). V was pared by 2 bases and J by 7 bases, with 18 bases between. This CDR3 region has 15 residues. Authors' analysis steps: From reference gene primer amplification, estimates of nucleated cell counts were derived. This table comes from immunoSEQ multiplex PCR, and its TCRdb copy is limited to in-frame clones, with some not included. V and J calls and clone size follow that table, whereas D and trimming were derived from the DNA. The sample includes some 150,000 clones, 80% to 90% of them seen just once. J is TRBJ1-2 and V is TRBV5-4; D gene uncertain. The sample was peripheral blood. This TCR derives from a middle-aged woman with acute or convalescent COVID-19. DNA of the CDR3: TGTGCCAGCAGCTTCAACGTCGTGATCGGGTCTGGCTACACCTTC. It translates to CASSFNVVIGSGYTF.